These T cell receptor beta chains were read from a single sample in a study of OX40 agonist ivuxolimab in advanced cancers. This table comes from immunoSEQ multiplex PCR, and its TCRdb copy is limited to in-frame clones, with some not included. Altogether about 81,000 clones are present, about 93% being singletons, with the ten largest covering roughly an eighth. The material was CD4+ or CD8+ T cells sorted from blood, obtained in a trial of the OX40 agonist ivuxolimab. All receptors come from an adult with an advanced solid tumor such as melanoma, head and neck, liver or kidney cancer. Both conserved end residues are part of each CDR3. Fields, in order: V gene, clone size, J gene, D gene, CDR3 protein, CDR3 DNA. The D gene is left open where the match is weak. Only part of the rows carry a size: once, few, many, or a class if the clone is expanded.

>TRBV27|.|TRBJ2-3|TRBD1
CASSPLRTGGPTDTQYF
TGTGCCAGCAGTCCCCTTCGGACAGGGGGGCCCACAGATACGCAGTATTTT
>TRBV27|.|TRBJ1-2|TRBD1
CASSLGQGHGYTF
TGTGCCAGCAGTTTGGGACAGGGCCATGGCTACACCTTC
>TRBV29-1|.|TRBJ2-5|TRBD2
CSVEGGALETQYF
TGCAGCGTTGAGGGAGGGGCGCTTGAGACCCAGTACTTC
>TRBV11-2|.|TRBJ1-4|.
CASSLDALFREKLFF
TGTGCCAGCAGCTTAGACGCCCTCTTTCGGGAAAAACTGTTTTTT
>TRBV5-8|.|TRBJ2-7|TRBD1
CASSFPTGESYEQYF
TGTGCCAGCAGCTTTCCCACAGGGGAATCCTACGAGCAGTACTTC
>TRBV7-3|few|TRBJ2-2|TRBD1
CASSLRTGDTGELFF
TGTGCCAGCAGCTTACGGACAGGGGACACCGGGGAGCTGTTTTTT
>TRBV2|.|TRBJ1-1|.
CASSNREVHTEAFF
TGTGCCAGCAGTAACAGGGAGGTTCACACTGAAGCTTTCTTT
>TRBV6-5|.|TRBJ2-3|TRBD2
CASSGGGAADTQYF
TGTGCCAGCAGTGGCGGGGGGGCCGCAGATACGCAGTATTTT
>TRBV11-3|.|TRBJ2-1|.
CASSSRTGNYNEQFF
TGTGCCAGCAGCTCAAGGACGGGGAACTACAATGAGCAGTTCTTC
>TRBV27|once|TRBJ2-3|TRBD2
CASSLGEHSGGSTDTQYF
TGTGCCAGCAGTTTAGGTGAACACAGCGGGGGGAGCACAGATACGCAGTATTTT
>TRBV13|few|TRBJ1-1|.
CASSLGGVNTEAFF
TGTGCCAGCAGCTTAGGGGGGGTGAACACTGAAGCTTTCTTT
>TRBV15|.|TRBJ1-1|TRBD1
CATSRDGARGAEAFF
TGTGCCACCAGCAGAGATGGGGCCAGGGGGGCTGAAGCTTTCTTT
>TRBV27|.|TRBJ1-2|.
CASSFDRWGAYGYTF
TGTGCCAGCAGTTTCGACAGGTGGGGGGCCTATGGCTACACCTTC
>TRBV7-8|once|TRBJ1-2|.
CASSYEGLNYGYTF
TGTGCCAGCAGCTATGAGGGGTTAAACTATGGCTACACCTTC
>TRBV27|.|TRBJ2-3|TRBD1
CASSANRGRGTDTQYF
TGTGCCAGCAGTGCCAACAGGGGGCGCGGCACAGATACGCAGTATTTT
>TRBV29-1|.|TRBJ1-1|.
CSVVVMNTEAFF
TGCAGCGTTGTAGTCATGAACACTGAAGCTTTCTTT
>TRBV6-1|.|TRBJ1-1|.
CASSPGTLAFF
TGTGCCAGCAGTCCCGGGACGTTAGCTTTCTTT
>TRBV27|.|TRBJ2-6|.
CASSPGVAGANVLTF
TGTGCCAGCAGCCCCGGAGTGGCTGGGGCCAACGTCCTGACTTTC
>TRBV2|.|TRBJ2-7|.
CATRGAESSYEQYF
TGTGCCACCCGAGGGGCGGAGAGCTCCTACGAGCAGTACTTC
>TRBV6-6|.|TRBJ1-1|.
CASSYPTAVMNTEAFF
TGTGCCAGCAGTTACCCGACTGCCGTCATGAACACTGAAGCTTTCTTT
>TRBV10-2|once|TRBJ1-6|.
CASQGHMEVISPLHF
TGCGCCAGCCAGGGACATATGGAAGTTATTTCACCCCTCCACTTT
>TRBV20-1|.|TRBJ2-1|.
CSAPDNEQFF
TGCAGTGCTCCGGACAATGAGCAGTTCTTC
>TRBV7-9|.|TRBJ2-1|TRBD1
CASSLGQGARNEQFF
TGTGCCAGCAGCTTAGGACAGGGGGCGAGAAATGAGCAGTTCTTC
>TRBV9|few|TRBJ2-7|.
CASSDPLRPYEQYF
TGTGCCAGCAGCGACCCGCTGCGGCCCTACGAGCAGTACTTC
>TRBV4-3|.|TRBJ2-2|.
CASSQAVSSNTGELFF
TGCGCCAGCAGCCAAGCGGTCAGTTCGAACACCGGGGAGCTGTTTTTT
>TRBV5-8|.|TRBJ2-1|.
CASRLITKGAGGDLYNEQFF
TGTGCCAGCAGACTGATAACGAAGGGAGCGGGCGGTGATCTCTACAATGAGCAGTTCTTC
>TRBV7-8|.|TRBJ2-3|.
CASSSPGPFTDTQYF
TGTGCCAGCAGCTCACCGGGACCTTTCACAGATACGCAGTATTTT
>TRBV7-9|.|TRBJ1-1|.
CASSLAQGNTEAFF
TGTGCCAGCAGCTTAGCGCAGGGGAACACTGAAGCTTTCTTT
>TRBV10-2|.|TRBJ2-3|.
CASSESGPYTDTQYF
TGCGCCAGCAGTGAGTCGGGGCCTTACACAGATACGCAGTATTTT
>TRBV27|.|TRBJ1-2|.
CASSFGQNYGYTF
TGTGCCAGCAGTTTTGGACAGAACTATGGCTACACCTTC
>TRBV19|medium-sized|TRBJ1-5|.
CASSNLLGGNQPQHF
TGTGCCAGTAGCAATTTATTGGGTGGCAATCAGCCCCAGCATTTT
>TRBV28|.|TRBJ2-7|.
CASRSYRAHEQYF
TGTGCCAGCAGGTCATACAGGGCCCACGAGCAGTACTTC
>TRBV27|once|TRBJ2-3|TRBD2
CASSLGLVTDTQYF
TGTGCCAGCAGTTTGGGACTAGTCACAGATACGCAGTATTTT
>TRBV19|.|TRBJ2-4|.
CASSMVGVWNIQYF
TGTGCCAGTAGTATGGTAGGGGTTTGGAACATTCAGTACTTC
>TRBV27|few|TRBJ1-2|TRBD1
CASSPGTGLGGYTF
TGTGCCAGCAGTCCCGGGACAGGGCTTGGCGGCTACACCTTC